This T cell receptor (beta chain) comes out of a study of OX40 agonist ivuxolimab in advanced cancers. Study details: Ivuxolimab doses were 0.01, 0.1, 0.3, 1.5, 3 or 10 mg/kg every 2 weeks. Cancers in dose escalation were hepatocellular, melanoma, renal cell and head and neck. General study findings and limits: At 0.1 to 3.0 mg/kg and by week 6, CD4+ and CD8+ T cells in the blood had expanded clonally. Averaged across samples, CD8+ T cells carried more expanded clones than CD4+ did.

V was cut by 7 bases and J by 2 bases, with 8 bases left in between. This CDR3 contains 12 residues. CDR1 is MNHNS and CDR2 is SASEGT in the germline V gene. Assay used: immunoSEQ multiplex PCR; TCRdb lists only in-frame clones, some missing. The sample includes about 94,000 clones, 87% of them seen just once. As to this clone: Its antigen is not known.

The chain combines TRBV6-1 with TRBJ1-1; D is uncertain. The clonotype was recovered from an adult with an advanced solid tumor such as melanoma, head and neck, liver or kidney cancer. The sequences come from CD4+ or CD8+ T cells sorted from blood, collected in a trial of the OX40 agonist ivuxolimab. The CDR3 protein is CASTRENTEAFF. The CDR3 coding sequence is TGTGCCAGCACAAGGGAAAACACTGAAGCTTTCTTT.